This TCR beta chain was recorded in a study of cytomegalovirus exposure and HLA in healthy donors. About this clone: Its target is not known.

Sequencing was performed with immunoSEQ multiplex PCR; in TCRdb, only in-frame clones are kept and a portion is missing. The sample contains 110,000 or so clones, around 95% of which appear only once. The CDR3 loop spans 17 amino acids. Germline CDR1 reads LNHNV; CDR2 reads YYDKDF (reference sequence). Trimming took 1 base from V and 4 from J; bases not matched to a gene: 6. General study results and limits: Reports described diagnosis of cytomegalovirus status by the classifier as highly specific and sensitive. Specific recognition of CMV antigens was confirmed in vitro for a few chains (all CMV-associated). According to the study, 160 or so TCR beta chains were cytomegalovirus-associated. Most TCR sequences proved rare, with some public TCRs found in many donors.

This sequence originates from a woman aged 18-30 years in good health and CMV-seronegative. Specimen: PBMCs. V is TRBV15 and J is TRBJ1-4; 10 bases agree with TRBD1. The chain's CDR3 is CATSRVRGTGDNEKLFF. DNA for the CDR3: TGTGCCACCAGCAGAGTAAGGGGGACAGGGGATAATGAAAAACTGTTTTTT.